The entry that follows covers one T cell receptor beta chain sequence. All donors participated as healthy donors of bone marrow. This sample was included in a study of cytomegalovirus exposure and HLA in healthy donors. PCR primers comprised 60 Vbeta and 13 Jbeta primers. The method was immunoSEQ multiplex PCR; TCRdb's version includes in-frame clones alone and lacks a portion of them. The sample lists approximately 85,000 clones, approximately 80% occurring once. This sequence was found in a woman aged 45-65 years in good health and CMV-seropositive. Sequencing used PBMCs.

CDR3 in amino acids: CAGAVALEGRLFF. The CDR3 region has the DNA TGTGCCGGTGCGGTGGCCTTAGAGGGGAGGCTGTTTTTT. The V gene is TRBV13, the J gene TRBJ1-4, with a possible D match to TRBD1 (5 bases). The germline V gene has CDR1 PRHDT and CDR2 FYEKMQ (reference sequence). V lost 11 bases to trimming and J lost 14 bases, with 24 bases between them. The CDR3 spans 13 residues.